The sequence of this TCR beta chain was determined in a study of regulatory T cells in long-lasting Graves disease. Germline V gene lookup returns CDR1 LGHNT and CDR2 FRNRAP. The CDR3 has 13 amino acids. The V end lost 5 bases, the J end lost 8 bases, and 12 bases lay between the germline ends. This clonotype was seen many times. The sample's time point: newly diagnosed GD, antithyroid drugs for less than 3 months. RNA isolated from PBMCs was used to make the TCR library. Arm-PCR of CDR3 regions with iRepertoire HTBI primers generated TCR beta libraries. Via MiXCR, TCRdb re-called the multiplex PCR reads, giving one row per CDR3 protein. The data hold approximately 400,000 distinct CDR3 sequences, with around 11% observed a single time. These same data were also listed under a study on T cells in Graves' hyperthyroidism and ophthalmopathy.

Sequenced here: peripheral blood mononuclear cells (PBMCs), sampled at new diagnosis, from a patient treated with antithyroid drugs. The chain uses TRBV12-5 and TRBJ1-4; D unresolved. The TCR sequence derives from a woman younger than 30 with Graves disease. The CDR3 nucleotides are TGTGCTAGTGGTCTCGGTTGGGGAGAAAAACTGTTTTTT. Protein product: CASGLGWGEKLFF.